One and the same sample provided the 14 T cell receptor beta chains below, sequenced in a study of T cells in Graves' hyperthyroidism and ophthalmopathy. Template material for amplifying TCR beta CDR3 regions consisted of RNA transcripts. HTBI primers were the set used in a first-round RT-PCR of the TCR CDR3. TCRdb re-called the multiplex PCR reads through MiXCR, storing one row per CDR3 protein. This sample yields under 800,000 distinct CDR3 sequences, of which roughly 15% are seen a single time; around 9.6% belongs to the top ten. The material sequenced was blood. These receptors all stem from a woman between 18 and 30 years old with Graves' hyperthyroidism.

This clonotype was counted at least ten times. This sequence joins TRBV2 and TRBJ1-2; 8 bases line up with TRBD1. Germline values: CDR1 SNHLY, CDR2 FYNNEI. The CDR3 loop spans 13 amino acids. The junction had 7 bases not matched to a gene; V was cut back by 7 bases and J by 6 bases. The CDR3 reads CASIPWTGNGYTF. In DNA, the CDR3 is TGTGCCAGCATTCCCTGGACAGGGAATGGCTACACCTTC.

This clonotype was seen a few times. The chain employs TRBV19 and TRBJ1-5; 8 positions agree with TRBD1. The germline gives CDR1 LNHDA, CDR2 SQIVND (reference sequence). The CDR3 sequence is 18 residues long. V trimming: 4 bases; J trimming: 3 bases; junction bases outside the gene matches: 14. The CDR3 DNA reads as TGTGCCAGTAGTACGGACAGGGATAAATTCGGTTACAATCAGCCCCAGCATTTT. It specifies CASSTDRDKFGYNQPQHF. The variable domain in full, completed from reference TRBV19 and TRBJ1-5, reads DGGITQSPKYLFRKEGQNVTLSCEQNLNHDAMYWYRQDPGQGLRLIYYSQIVNDFQKGDIAEGYSVSREKKESFPLTVTSAQKNPTAFYLCASSTDRDKFGYNQPQHFGDGTRLSIL.

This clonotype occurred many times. The DNA for the CDR3 is TGTGCCAGCAGCCCGACAGGGGCCGGGGAGCTGTTTTTT. Its protein is CASSPTGAGELFF. The chain links TRBV11-2 to TRBJ2-2, with TRBD1 identical over 8 bases. V was clipped by 5 bases and J by 6 bases; unmatched bases: 2. Germline loops: CDR1 SGHAT, CDR2 FQNNGV. The CDR3 contains 13 residues.

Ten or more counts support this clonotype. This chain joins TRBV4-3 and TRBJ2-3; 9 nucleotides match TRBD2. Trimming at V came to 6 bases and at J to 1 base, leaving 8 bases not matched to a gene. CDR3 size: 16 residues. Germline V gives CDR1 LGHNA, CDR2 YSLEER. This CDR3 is CASRPGRGRGTDTQYF. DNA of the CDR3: TGCGCCAGCAGACCGGGCCGCGGGAGGGGCACAGATACGCAGTATTTT.

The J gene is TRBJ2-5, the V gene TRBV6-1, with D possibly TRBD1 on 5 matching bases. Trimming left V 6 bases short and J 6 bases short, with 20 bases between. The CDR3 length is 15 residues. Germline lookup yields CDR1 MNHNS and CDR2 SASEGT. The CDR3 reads CASRGLSVISKTQYF. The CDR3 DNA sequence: TGTGCCAGCAGGGGGCTTTCCGTTATAAGTAAGACCCAGTACTTC.

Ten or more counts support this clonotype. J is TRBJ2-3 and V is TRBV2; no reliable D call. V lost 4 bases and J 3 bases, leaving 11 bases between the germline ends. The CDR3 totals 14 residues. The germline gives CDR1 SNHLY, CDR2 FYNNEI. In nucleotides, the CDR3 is TGTGCCAGCAGTGGCGGATCGTCAACAGATACGCAGTATTTT. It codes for CASSGGSSTDTQYF.

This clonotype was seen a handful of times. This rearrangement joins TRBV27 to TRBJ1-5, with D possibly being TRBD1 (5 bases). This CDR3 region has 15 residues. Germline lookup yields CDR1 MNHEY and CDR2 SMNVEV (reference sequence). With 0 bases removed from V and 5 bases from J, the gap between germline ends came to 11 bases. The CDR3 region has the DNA TGTGCCAGCAGTTTATCGGGAGGGGTTGATCAGCCCCAGCATTTT. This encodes CASSLSGGVDQPQHF.

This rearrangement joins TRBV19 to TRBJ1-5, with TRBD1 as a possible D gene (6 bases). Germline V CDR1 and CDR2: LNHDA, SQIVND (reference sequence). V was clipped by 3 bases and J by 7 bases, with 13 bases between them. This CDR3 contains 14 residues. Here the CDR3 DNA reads TGTGCCAGTAGTATCTGGGGGGCAGGCCAGCCCCAGCATTTT. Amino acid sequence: CASSIWGAGQPQHF. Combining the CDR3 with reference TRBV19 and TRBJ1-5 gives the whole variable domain DGGITQSPKYLFRKEGQNVTLSCEQNLNHDAMYWYRQDPGQGLRLIYYSQIVNDFQKGDIAEGYSVSREKKESFPLTVTSAQKNPTAFYLCASSIWGAGQPQHFGDGTRLSIL.

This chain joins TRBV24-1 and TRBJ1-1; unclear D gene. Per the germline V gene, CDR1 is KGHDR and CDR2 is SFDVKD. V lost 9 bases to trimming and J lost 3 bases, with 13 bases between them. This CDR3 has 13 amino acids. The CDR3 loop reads CATQDGLYTEAFF. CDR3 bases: TGTGCCACCCAAGACGGGCTTTACACTGAAGCTTTCTTT.

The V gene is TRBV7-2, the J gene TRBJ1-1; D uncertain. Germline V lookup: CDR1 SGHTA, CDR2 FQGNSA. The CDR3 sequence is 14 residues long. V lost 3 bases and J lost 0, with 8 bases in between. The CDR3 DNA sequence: TGTGCCAGCAGCTTCACGGTCATGAACACTGAAGCTTTCTTT. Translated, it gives CASSFTVMNTEAFF.

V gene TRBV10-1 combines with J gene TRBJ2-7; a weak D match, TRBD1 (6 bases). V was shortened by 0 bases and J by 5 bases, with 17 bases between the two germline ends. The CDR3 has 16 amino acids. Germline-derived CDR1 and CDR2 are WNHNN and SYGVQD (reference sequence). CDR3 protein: CASSESIEGVGDEQYF. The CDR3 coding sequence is TGCGCCAGCAGTGAGTCCATAGAGGGGGTCGGGGACGAGCAGTACTTC.

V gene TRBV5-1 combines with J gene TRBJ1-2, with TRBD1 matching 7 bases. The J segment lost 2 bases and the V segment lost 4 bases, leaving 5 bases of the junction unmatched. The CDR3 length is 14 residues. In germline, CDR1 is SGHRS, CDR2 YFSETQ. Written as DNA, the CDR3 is TGCGCCAGCAGCCCCCCCAGGGGGAACTATGGCTACACCTTC. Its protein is CASSPPRGNYGYTF.

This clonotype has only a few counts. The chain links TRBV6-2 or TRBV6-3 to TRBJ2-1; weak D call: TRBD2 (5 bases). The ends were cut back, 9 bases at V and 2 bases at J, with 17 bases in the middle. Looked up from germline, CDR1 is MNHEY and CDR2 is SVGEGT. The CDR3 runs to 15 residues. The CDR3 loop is CASQVQSGAYNEQFF. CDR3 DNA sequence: TGTGCCAGTCAGGTTCAGAGCGGAGCCTACAATGAGCAGTTCTTC.

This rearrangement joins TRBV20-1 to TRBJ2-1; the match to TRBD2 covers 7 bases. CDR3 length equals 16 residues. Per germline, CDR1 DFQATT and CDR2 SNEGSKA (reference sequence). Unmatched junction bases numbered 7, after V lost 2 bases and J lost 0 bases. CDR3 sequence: CSARTLASSSYNEQFF. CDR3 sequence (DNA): TGCAGTGCTAGAACACTAGCGTCGAGCTCCTACAATGAGCAGTTCTTC.